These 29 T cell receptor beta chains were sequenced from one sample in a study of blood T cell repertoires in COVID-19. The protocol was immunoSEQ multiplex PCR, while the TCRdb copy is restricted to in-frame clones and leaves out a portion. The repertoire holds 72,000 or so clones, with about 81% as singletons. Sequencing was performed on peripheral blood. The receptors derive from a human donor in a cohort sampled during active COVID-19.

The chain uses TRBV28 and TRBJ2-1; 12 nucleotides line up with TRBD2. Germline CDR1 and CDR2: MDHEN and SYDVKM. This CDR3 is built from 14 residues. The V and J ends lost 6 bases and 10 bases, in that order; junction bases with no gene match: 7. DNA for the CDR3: TGTGCCAGCAGCCAGGGACTAGCGGGTAAAGAGCAGTTCTTC. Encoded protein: CASSQGLAGKEQFF.

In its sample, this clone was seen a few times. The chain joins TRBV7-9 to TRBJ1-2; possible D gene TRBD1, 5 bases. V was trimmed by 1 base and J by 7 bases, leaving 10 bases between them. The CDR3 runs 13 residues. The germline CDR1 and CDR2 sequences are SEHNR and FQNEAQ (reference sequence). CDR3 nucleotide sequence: TGTGCCAGCAGCTTAGGCGGGGCTTTTGGCTACACCTTC. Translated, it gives CASSLGGAFGYTF.

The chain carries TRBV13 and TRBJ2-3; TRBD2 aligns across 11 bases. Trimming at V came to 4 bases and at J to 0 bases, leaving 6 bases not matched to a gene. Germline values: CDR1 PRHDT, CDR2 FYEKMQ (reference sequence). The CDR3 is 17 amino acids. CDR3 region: CASSSGTSGPSTDTQYF. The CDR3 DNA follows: TGTGCCAGCAGCTCTGGGACTAGCGGTCCTAGCACAGATACGCAGTATTTT.

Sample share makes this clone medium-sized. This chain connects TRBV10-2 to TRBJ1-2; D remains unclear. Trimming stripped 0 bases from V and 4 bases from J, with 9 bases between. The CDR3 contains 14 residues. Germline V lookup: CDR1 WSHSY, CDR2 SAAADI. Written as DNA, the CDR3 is TGCGCCAGCAGTGAGTCGGCGGAGGGCTATGGCTACACCTTC. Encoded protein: CASSESAEGYGYTF.

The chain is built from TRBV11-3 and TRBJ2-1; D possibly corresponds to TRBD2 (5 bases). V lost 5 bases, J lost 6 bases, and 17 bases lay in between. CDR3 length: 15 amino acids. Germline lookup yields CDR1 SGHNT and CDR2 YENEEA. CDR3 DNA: TGTGCCAGCAGCCCATCGACTAAAAAAAGCAATGAGCAGTTCTTC. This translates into CASSPSTKKSNEQFF. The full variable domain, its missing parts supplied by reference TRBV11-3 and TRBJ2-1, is EAGVVQSPRYKIIEKKQPVAFWCNPISGHNTLYWYLQNLGQGPELLIRYENEEAVDDSQLPKDRFSAERLKGVDSTLKIQPAELGDSAVYLCASSPSTKKSNEQFFGPGTRLTVL.

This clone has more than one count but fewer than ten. In DNA form, the CDR3 reads TGTGCCAGTAGTATAGTATTTGGCAGTAATCAGCCCCAGCATTTT. Its protein product is CASSIVFGSNQPQHF. V usage is TRBV19 and J usage is TRBJ1-5; no clear D gene. Germline-derived CDR1 and CDR2 are LNHDA and SQIVND (reference sequence). The CDR3 contains 15 residues. V gave up 1 base and J gave up 4 bases, with 11 bases separating them.

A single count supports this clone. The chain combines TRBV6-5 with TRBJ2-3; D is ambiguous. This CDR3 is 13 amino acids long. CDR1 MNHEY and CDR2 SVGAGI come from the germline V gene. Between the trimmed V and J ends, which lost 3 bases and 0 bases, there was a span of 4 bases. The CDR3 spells CASSYGSTDTQYF. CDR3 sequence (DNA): TGTGCCAGCAGTTATGGCAGCACAGATACGCAGTATTTT.

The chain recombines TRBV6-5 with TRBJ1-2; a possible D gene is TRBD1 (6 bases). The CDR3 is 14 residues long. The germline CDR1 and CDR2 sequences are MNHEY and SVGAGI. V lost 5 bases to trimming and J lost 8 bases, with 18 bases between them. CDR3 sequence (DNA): TGTGCCAGCAGTACAGGTCGGGGGGCAGAAGGCTACACCTTC. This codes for CASSTGRGAEGYTF.

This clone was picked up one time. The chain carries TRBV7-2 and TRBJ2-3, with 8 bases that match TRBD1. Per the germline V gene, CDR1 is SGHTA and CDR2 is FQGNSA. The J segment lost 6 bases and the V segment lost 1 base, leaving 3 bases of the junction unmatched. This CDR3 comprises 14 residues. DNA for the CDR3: TGTGCCAGCAGCTTAGGGTCAGGGGGCGATACGCAGTATTTT. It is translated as CASSLGSGGDTQYF.

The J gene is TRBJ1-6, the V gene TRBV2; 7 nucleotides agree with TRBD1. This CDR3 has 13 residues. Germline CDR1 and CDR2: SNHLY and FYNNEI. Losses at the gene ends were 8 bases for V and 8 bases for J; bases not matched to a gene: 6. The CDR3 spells CASLRDSDSPLHF. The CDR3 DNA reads TGTGCCAGCCTTCGGGACAGCGATTCACCCCTCCACTTT.

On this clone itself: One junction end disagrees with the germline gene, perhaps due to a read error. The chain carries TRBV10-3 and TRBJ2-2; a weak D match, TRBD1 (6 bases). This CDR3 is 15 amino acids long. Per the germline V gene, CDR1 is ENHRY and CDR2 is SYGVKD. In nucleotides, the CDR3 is TGTGCCATCCAACAGGGCCCCCAGAACATCGGGGAGCTGTTTTTT. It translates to CAIQQGPQNIGELFF.

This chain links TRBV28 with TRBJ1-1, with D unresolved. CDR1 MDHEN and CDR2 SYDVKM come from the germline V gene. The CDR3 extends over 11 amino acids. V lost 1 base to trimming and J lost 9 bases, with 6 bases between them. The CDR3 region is CASSLYGKAFF. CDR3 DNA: TGTGCCAGCAGTTTATACGGGAAAGCTTTCTTT.

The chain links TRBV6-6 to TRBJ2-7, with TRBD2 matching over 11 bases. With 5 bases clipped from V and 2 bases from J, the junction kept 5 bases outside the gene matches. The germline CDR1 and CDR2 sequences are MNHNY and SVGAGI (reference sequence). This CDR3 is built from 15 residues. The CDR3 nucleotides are TGTGCCAGCAGTCTGGGACTAGCGGAAACCTACGAGCAGTACTTC. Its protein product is CASSLGLAETYEQYF.

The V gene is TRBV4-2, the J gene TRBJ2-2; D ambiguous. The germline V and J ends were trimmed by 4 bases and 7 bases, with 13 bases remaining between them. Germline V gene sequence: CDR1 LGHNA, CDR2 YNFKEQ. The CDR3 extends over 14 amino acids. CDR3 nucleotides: TGTGCCAGCAGCCCCGAGAGATCCGGCGGGGAGCTGTTTTTT. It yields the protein CASSPERSGGELFF.

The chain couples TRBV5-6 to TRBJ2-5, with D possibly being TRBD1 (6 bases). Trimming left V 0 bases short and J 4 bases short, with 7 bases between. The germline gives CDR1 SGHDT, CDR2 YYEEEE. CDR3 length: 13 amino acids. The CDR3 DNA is TGTGCCAGCAGCTTGGGAGGGGGAGAGACCCAGTACTTC. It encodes CASSLGGGETQYF.

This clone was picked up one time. Here the CDR3 DNA reads TGTGCCAGCTCACTCCCTGACACCAAAGCTTTCTTT. The encoded protein is CASSLPDTKAFF. The chain joins TRBV18 to TRBJ1-1, with D unclear. The ends were cut back, 4 bases at V and 9 bases at J, with 12 bases in the middle. This CDR3 contains 12 residues. The germline V gene has CDR1 KGHSH and CDR2 LQKENI.

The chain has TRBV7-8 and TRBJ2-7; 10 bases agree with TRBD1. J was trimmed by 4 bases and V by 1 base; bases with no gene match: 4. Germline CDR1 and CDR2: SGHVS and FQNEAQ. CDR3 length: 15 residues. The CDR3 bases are TGTGCCAGCAGCTTAGGACAGGGGGCTTTATACGAGCAGTACTTC. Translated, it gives CASSLGQGALYEQYF.

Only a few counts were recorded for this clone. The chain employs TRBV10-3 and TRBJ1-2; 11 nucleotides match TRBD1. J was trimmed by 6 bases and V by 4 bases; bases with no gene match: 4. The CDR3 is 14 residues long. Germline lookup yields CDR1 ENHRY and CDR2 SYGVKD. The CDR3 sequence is CAISAGTGGDGYTF. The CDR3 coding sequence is TGTGCCATCAGTGCCGGGACAGGGGGTGATGGCTACACCTTC.

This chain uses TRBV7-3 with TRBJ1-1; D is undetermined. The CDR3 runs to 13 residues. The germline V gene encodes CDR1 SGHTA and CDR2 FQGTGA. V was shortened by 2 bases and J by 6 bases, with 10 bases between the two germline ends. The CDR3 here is CASSLEGRPEAFF. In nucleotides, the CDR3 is TGTGCCAGCAGCTTAGAAGGCAGGCCTGAAGCTTTCTTT.

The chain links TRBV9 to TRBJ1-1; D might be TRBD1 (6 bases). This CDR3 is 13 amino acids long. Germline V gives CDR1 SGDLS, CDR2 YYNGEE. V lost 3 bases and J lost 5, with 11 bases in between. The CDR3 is CASSGGQSTEAFF. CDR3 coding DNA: TGTGCCAGCAGCGGGGGGCAGTCGACTGAAGCTTTCTTT.

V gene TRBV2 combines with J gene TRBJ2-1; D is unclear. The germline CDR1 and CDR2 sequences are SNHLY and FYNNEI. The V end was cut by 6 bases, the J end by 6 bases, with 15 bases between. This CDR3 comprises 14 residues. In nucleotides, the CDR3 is TGTGCCAGCAGCCCGAGGATGAACCTCAATGAGCAGTTCTTC. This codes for CASSPRMNLNEQFF.

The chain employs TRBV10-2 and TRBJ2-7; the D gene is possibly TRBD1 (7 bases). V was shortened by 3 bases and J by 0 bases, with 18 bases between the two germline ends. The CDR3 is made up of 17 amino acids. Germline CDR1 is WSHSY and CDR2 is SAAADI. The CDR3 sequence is CASSEEGRDRPSYEQYF. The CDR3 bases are TGCGCCAGCAGTGAAGAGGGGCGGGACAGACCCTCCTACGAGCAGTACTTC.

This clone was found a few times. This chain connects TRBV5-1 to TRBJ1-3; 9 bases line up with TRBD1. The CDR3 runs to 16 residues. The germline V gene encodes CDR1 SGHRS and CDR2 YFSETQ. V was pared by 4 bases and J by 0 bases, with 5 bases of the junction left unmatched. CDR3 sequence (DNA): TGCGCCAGCAGCGACGGACAGGGGAGCTCTGGAAACACCATATATTTT. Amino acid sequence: CASSDGQGSSGNTIYF.

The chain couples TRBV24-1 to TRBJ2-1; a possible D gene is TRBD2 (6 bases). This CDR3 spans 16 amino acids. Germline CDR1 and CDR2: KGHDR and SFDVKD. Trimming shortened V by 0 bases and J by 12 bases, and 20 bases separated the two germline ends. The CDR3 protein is CATSDLPGSGYWTQFF. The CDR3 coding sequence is TGTGCCACCAGTGATTTGCCGGGTAGCGGATATTGGACGCAGTTCTTC.

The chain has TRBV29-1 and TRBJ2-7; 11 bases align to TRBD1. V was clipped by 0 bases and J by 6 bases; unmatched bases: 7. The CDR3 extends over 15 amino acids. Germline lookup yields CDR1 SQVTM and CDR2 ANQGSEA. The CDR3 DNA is TGCAGCGTTGAAGATCTAGGACAGGGGGCGAGCGAGCAGTACTTC. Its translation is CSVEDLGQGASEQYF.

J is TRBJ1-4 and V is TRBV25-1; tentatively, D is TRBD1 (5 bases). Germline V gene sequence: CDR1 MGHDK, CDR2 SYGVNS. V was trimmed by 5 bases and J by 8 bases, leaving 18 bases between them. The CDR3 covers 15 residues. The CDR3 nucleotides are TGTGCCAGCAGTACCCCGGGGAGGGGAGGAGAAAAACTGTTTTTT. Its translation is CASSTPGRGGEKLFF.

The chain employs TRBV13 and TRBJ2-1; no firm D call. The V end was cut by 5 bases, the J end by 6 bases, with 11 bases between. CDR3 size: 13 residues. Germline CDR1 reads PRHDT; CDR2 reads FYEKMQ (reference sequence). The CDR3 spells CASSPASLNEQFF. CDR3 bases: TGTGCCAGCAGCCCGGCTAGTCTCAATGAGCAGTTCTTC.

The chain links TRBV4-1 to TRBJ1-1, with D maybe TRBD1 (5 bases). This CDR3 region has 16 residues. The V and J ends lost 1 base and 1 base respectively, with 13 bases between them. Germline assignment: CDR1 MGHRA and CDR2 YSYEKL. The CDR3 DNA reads TGCGCCAGCAGCCAAGCCTATGAAAGGGGGAACACTGAAGCTTTCTTT. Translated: CASSQAYERGNTEAFF.

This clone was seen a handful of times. CDR3 residues: CAWSSGRYEQYF. CDR3 nucleotide sequence: TGTGCCTGGAGTAGCGGGAGATACGAGCAGTACTTC. The chain is built from TRBV30 and TRBJ2-7; TRBD2 aligns across 8 bases. Germline V gives CDR1 GTSNPN, CDR2 SVGIG (reference sequence). The CDR3 is 12 residues long. With V trimmed by 2 bases and J by 4 bases, 1 base remained unmatched.